Each of the 2 T cell receptor beta chains below was sequenced from the same sample in a study of T cell responses to AZD1222 COVID-19 vaccine. Some clones are missing from TCRdb's copy, which holds only in-frame ones; the method was immunoSEQ multiplex PCR. This table holds 110,000 or so clones, 88% found once. The material sequenced was peripheral blood, taken 28 days after the second AZD1222 dose. Every receptor here comes from an adult who received the AZD1222 COVID-19 vaccine.

V gene TRBV7-2 combines with J gene TRBJ1-1, with D uncertain. Germline V gene lookup returns CDR1 SGHTA and CDR2 FQGNSA. The CDR3 has 13 residues. V lost 5 bases and J 3 bases, leaving 10 bases between the germline ends. CDR3 region: CASSEGRDTEAFF. For the CDR3, the DNA is TGTGCCAGCAGCGAGGGAAGGGACACTGAAGCTTTCTTT.

The J gene is TRBJ1-1, the V gene TRBV4-2; possible D gene TRBD1, 5 bases. Trimming cost V 0 bases and J 9 bases, with 14 bases left between them. The CDR3 has 14 amino acids. In germline, CDR1 is LGHNA, CDR2 YNFKEQ. The DNA for the CDR3 is TGTGCCAGCAGCCAAGAAGCCCCGACAGCTAAAGCTTTCTTT. Translating it yields CASSQEAPTAKAFF.